These 28 T cell receptor beta chains originate from one sample sequenced in a study of T cell responses to AZD1222 COVID-19 vaccine. Assay used: immunoSEQ multiplex PCR; TCRdb lists only in-frame clones, some missing. The data show under 130,000 clones, about nine tenths seen once. The sequencing here drew on peripheral blood, taken on day 0 of AZD1222 vaccination. The receptors stem from an adult in good health.

This clone turned up a few times. The chain is built from TRBV15 and TRBJ2-7, with D tentatively TRBD2 (5 bases). Germline CDR1 is LNHNV and CDR2 is YYDKDF (reference sequence). The CDR3 runs 17 residues. V gave up 5 bases and J gave up 6 bases, with 26 bases separating them. CDR3 loop: CATSPSPTAALSVEQYF. The CDR3, as DNA: TGTGCCACCAGCCCTTCCCCCACAGCGGCTCTCTCGGTCGAGCAGTACTTC.

J is TRBJ2-1 and V is TRBV21-1; the listed D gene, TRBD2, was not tested against the DNA. TRBV21-1 is marked as a pseudogene. There are 16 residues in the CDR3. CDR3 nucleotides: TGTGCCAGCAGCAAAGTTGGCGGGACCCAGGAAAATGAGCAGTTCTTC. Translation: CASSKVGGTQENEQFF.

The gene calls are TRBV2 and TRBJ2-2; D call uncertain. This CDR3 is 12 amino acids long. Between the trimmed V and J ends, which lost 7 bases and 2 bases, there was a span of 5 bases. Germline values: CDR1 SNHLY, CDR2 FYNNEI. The CDR3 loop reads CASTFNTGELFF. CDR3 nucleotide sequence: TGTGCCAGCACCTTTAACACCGGGGAGCTGTTTTTT.

The table lists this clone with a count of one. The gene calls are TRBV18 and TRBJ1-1; unclear D gene. This CDR3 comprises 12 residues. The V end lost 5 bases, the J end lost 0 bases, and 4 bases lay between the germline ends. Germline V CDR1 and CDR2: KGHSH, LQKENI. DNA for the CDR3: TGTGCCAGCTCATCGGTGAACACTGAAGCTTTCTTT. It specifies CASSSVNTEAFF.

The chain joins TRBV10-3 to TRBJ1-5; D not resolved. CDR3 size: 12 residues. The germline V gene has CDR1 ENHRY and CDR2 SYGVKD. The V gene lost 0 bases and the J gene lost 13 bases, with 10 bases spanning the gap. CDR3 in amino acids: CAISESTDVQHF. The CDR3 DNA reads TGTGCCATCAGTGAGTCGACGGATGTACAGCATTTT.

The V gene is TRBV11-2, the J gene TRBJ1-3; no definite D call. The CDR3 is 20 amino acids. CDR1 and CDR2 from the germline V gene are SGHAT and FQNNGV. V was cut by 0 bases and J by 0 bases, with 21 bases left in between. CDR3 protein: CASSLDPPRRALSSGNTIYF. CDR3 DNA: TGTGCCAGCAGCTTAGACCCACCGCGGCGGGCTTTAAGCTCTGGAAACACCATATATTTT. Full variable domain (remainder filled in from reference TRBV11-2 and TRBJ1-3): EAGVAQSPRYKIIEKRQSVAFWCNPISGHATLYWYQQILGQGPKLLIQFQNNGVVDDSQLPKDRFSAERLKGVDSTLKIQPAKLEDSAVYLCASSLDPPRRALSSGNTIYFGEGSWLTVV.

The chain links TRBV27 to TRBJ2-1; 11 bases agree with TRBD2. The CDR3 consists of 15 residues. After removal of 10 bases from V and 14 bases from J, the junction contained 19 bases not matched to a gene. Germline V gives CDR1 MNHEY, CDR2 SMNVEV (reference sequence). This CDR3 reads CATSASGSSGRDKFF. The CDR3, as DNA: TGTGCCACCTCGGCCTCAGGGAGTAGCGGGAGGGATAAGTTCTTC.

The chain employs TRBV5-1 and TRBJ2-1; perhaps TRBD2 as D (6 bases). Trimming left V 3 bases short and J 0 bases short, with 10 bases between. Germline V gives CDR1 SGHRS, CDR2 YFSETQ. This CDR3 has 15 amino acids. CDR3 sequence: CASSSAGFSYNEQFF. The CDR3 nucleotides read TGCGCCAGCAGCTCAGCGGGTTTCTCCTACAATGAGCAGTTCTTC. The whole variable domain, remainder taken from reference TRBV5-1 and TRBJ2-1, is KAGVTQTPRYLIKTRGQQVTLSCSPISGHRSVSWYQQTPGQGLQFLFEYFSETQRNKGNFPGRFSGRQFSNSRSEMNVSTLELGDSALYLCASSSAGFSYNEQFFGPGTRLTVL.

As for this clone: The sample carries other DNA sequences with the same CDR3. The chain carries TRBV18 and TRBJ1-5; no clear D. From germline, CDR1 is KGHSH and CDR2 LQKENI. The V and J ends lost 2 bases and 4 bases respectively, with 6 bases between them. This CDR3 spans 13 amino acids. In DNA form, the CDR3 reads TGTGCCAGCTCACCAAACAGTAATCAGCCCCAGCATTTT. This gives the protein CASSPNSNQPQHF.

The CDR3 sequence is CASSQSSYEQYF. The CDR3, as DNA: TGTGCCAGCAGCCAATCCTCCTACGAGCAGTACTTC. The chain recombines TRBV14 with TRBJ2-7; unclear D gene. Trimming took off 2 bases at V and 0 bases at J, with 2 bases between the two ends. CDR3 length: 12 residues. Germline CDR1 is SGHDN and CDR2 is FVKESK.

This clone showed up just a few times. The V call is TRBV4-3, the J call TRBJ2-2; D is ambiguous. V was cut by 1 base and J by 6 bases, with 12 bases left in between. The CDR3 consists of 15 residues. CDR1 is LGHNA and CDR2 is YSLEER in the germline V gene. This CDR3 reads CASSQGQDWAGELFF. The CDR3 nucleotides are TGCGCCAGCAGCCAAGGCCAGGATTGGGCCGGGGAGCTGTTTTTT.

J is TRBJ2-4 and V is TRBV5-5; D remains ambiguous. Germline CDR1 SGHKS, CDR2 YYEKEE (reference sequence). This CDR3 comprises 13 residues. V was trimmed by 3 bases and J by 5 bases, leaving 9 bases between them. The CDR3 loop reads CASSSVNENIQYF. The CDR3 DNA follows: TGTGCCAGCAGCTCAGTCAACGAAAACATTCAGTACTTC.

The chain is built from TRBV18 and TRBJ1-3; possibly TRBD1 for D (5 bases). This CDR3 region has 17 residues. V dropped 0 bases and J dropped 0 bases, with 12 bases sitting between them. Per the germline V gene, CDR1 is KGHSH and CDR2 is LQKENI. The CDR3 DNA reads as TGTGCCAGCTCACCACCCGCTACAGGCGGCTCTGGAAACACCATATATTTT. This gives the protein CASSPPATGGSGNTIYF.

This clone was counted many times. This chain links TRBV5-1 with TRBJ2-5; 11 bases align to TRBD1. Germline loops: CDR1 SGHRS, CDR2 YFSETQ. The CDR3 spans 15 residues. V was pared by 4 bases and J by 5 bases, with 7 bases of the junction left unmatched. DNA for the CDR3: TGCGCCAGCAGCCGCGGACAGGGGGCGTGGGAGACCCAGTACTTC. It specifies CASSRGQGAWETQYF.

This clone turned up a few times. This chain uses TRBV6-5 with TRBJ2-1; D remains ambiguous. The CDR3 is 14 residues long. V was pared by 5 bases and J by 5 bases, with 13 bases between. Germline values: CDR1 MNHEY, CDR2 SVGAGI. CDR3 in amino acids: CASSISTPNNEQFF. The CDR3 nucleotides are TGTGCCAGCAGTATTAGCACCCCCAACAATGAGCAGTTCTTC.

This chain links TRBV9 with TRBJ2-1, with TRBD2 matching over 10 bases. J lost 7 bases, V lost 2 bases, and 9 bases had no gene match. The CDR3 runs 16 residues. Germline-derived CDR1 and CDR2 are SGDLS and YYNGEE. CDR3 sequence reads: CASSVGLAGGFNEQFF. The CDR3 DNA reads TGTGCCAGCAGCGTTGGGTTAGCGGGAGGATTTAATGAGCAGTTCTTC.

The J gene is TRBJ2-7, the V gene TRBV29-1; 9 bases match TRBD1. Germline lookup yields CDR1 SQVTM and CDR2 ANQGSEA. Trimming at V came to 6 bases and at J to 3 bases, leaving 3 bases not matched to a gene. This CDR3 contains 12 residues. In DNA, the CDR3 is TGCAGCGTCCTGACAGGGGGCTACGAGCAGTACTTC. Translation gives CSVLTGGYEQYF.

The chain recombines TRBV5-4 with TRBJ1-2, with 9 bases that match TRBD1. After removal of 4 bases from V and 5 bases from J, the junction contained 6 bases not matched to a gene. Germline V gene lookup returns CDR1 SGHNT and CDR2 YYREEE (reference sequence). The CDR3 spans 14 residues. CDR3 protein: CASSQRGQGYGYTF. The CDR3 DNA sequence: TGTGCCAGCAGCCAGAGGGGACAGGGTTATGGCTACACCTTC.

The chain joins TRBV28 to TRBJ2-2; a possible D gene is TRBD2 (5 bases). Germline CDR1 MDHEN, CDR2 SYDVKM. The length of the CDR3 is 15 residues. V was clipped by 1 base and J by 0 bases, with 6 bases between them. CDR3 in amino acids: CASSLSGANTGELFF. In DNA form, the CDR3 reads TGTGCCAGCAGTTTATCCGGGGCGAACACCGGGGAGCTGTTTTTT.

The chain employs TRBV5-1 and TRBJ2-1, with 9 bases fitting TRBD1. Losses at the gene ends were 3 bases for V and 10 bases for J; bases not matched to a gene: 23. In germline, CDR1 is SGHRS, CDR2 YFSETQ. This CDR3 has 19 residues. The CDR3 coding sequence is TGCGCCAGCAGCTACCGGGACAGGGAATTCTATCAAGGAGGTCGCGAGCAGTTCTTC. This sequence encodes CASSYRDREFYQGGREQFF.

V gene TRBV28 combines with J gene TRBJ1-6; D unresolved. Germline-derived CDR1 and CDR2 are MDHEN and SYDVKM. This CDR3 comprises 14 residues. Trimming left V 5 bases short and J 6 bases short, with 11 bases between. CDR3 region: CASSRGLGNSPLHF. CDR3 nucleotides: TGTGCCAGCAGTCGAGGTTTAGGTAATTCACCCCTCCACTTT.

The chain links TRBV19 to TRBJ1-1; 7 bases agree with TRBD1. The CDR3 runs to 14 residues. With 5 bases clipped from V and 1 base from J, the junction kept 4 bases outside the gene matches. The germline gives CDR1 LNHDA, CDR2 SQIVND (reference sequence). Written as DNA, the CDR3 is TGTGCCAGTAGTTCCGGACAGGCGAACACTGAAGCTTTCTTT. Translation: CASSSGQANTEAFF.

The chain joins TRBV6-2 or TRBV6-3 to TRBJ2-7; no firm D call. Trimming removed 4 bases from V and 0 bases from J, with 13 bases in between. The CDR3 contains 15 residues. Per germline, CDR1 MNHEY and CDR2 SVGEGT. CDR3 sequence reads: CASSSFGAPSYEQYF. The CDR3 DNA follows: TGTGCCAGCAGTTCCTTCGGAGCGCCCTCCTACGAGCAGTACTTC.

The chain links TRBV28 to TRBJ2-7; D gene ambiguous. CDR3 length: 11 residues. Trimming removed 5 bases at V and 3 bases at J, with 5 bases between. The germline gives CDR1 MDHEN, CDR2 SYDVKM. CDR3 nucleotides: TGTGCCAGCAGTGAACGCTACGAGCAGTACTTC. Translation: CASSERYEQYF.

The chain couples TRBV27 to TRBJ1-6; D not resolved. CDR3 length: 12 residues. Germline values: CDR1 MNHEY, CDR2 SMNVEV (reference sequence). The ends were cut back, 6 bases at V and 9 bases at J, with 9 bases in the middle. CDR3 loop: CASSSGGSPLHF. CDR3 coding DNA: TGTGCCAGCAGCTCTGGAGGTTCACCCCTCCACTTT.

This clone was observed a few times. The chain joins TRBV2 to TRBJ2-7; 8 positions agree with TRBD1. The germline gives CDR1 SNHLY, CDR2 FYNNEI. This CDR3 spans 14 amino acids. J lost 3 bases, V lost 1 base, and 2 bases had no gene match. The CDR3 bases are TGTGCCAGCAGTGAAGGACAGGGGAACTACGAGCAGTACTTC. Translation gives CASSEGQGNYEQYF.

This clone showed up just a few times. The chain joins TRBV28 to TRBJ2-1; 8 bases line up with TRBD1. CDR1 and CDR2 (germline): MDHEN, SYDVKM. The CDR3 totals 14 residues. Germline trimming cut 4 bases from V and 6 bases from J; bases unmatched to any gene: 5. In DNA, the CDR3 is TGTGCCAGCAGTTGGACAGGGTATTTCAATGAGCAGTTCTTC. Protein sequence: CASSWTGYFNEQFF.

A single count supports this clone. V and J are TRBV4-2 and TRBJ2-2, with 12 bases matching TRBD2. Per germline, CDR1 LGHNA and CDR2 YNFKEQ. V trimming: 5 bases; J trimming: 6 bases; junction bases outside the gene matches: 4. The length of the CDR3 is 15 residues. CDR3: CASSSLAGGAGELFF. The DNA for the CDR3 is TGTGCCAGCAGCAGTCTAGCGGGAGGGGCCGGGGAGCTGTTTTTT.